This T cell receptor beta chain stems from a study of cytomegalovirus exposure and HLA in healthy donors (dated by TCRdb to about 2017). As for the study more broadly: The roughly 700 repertoires of the first cohort and the 120 validation repertoires were produced on the same platform, according to a later analysis. The study combined high-throughput TCR immunosequencing, statistical association of individual TCRs with disease status, and machine learning to predict cytomegalovirus infection status. The study aimed to test whether cataloging public T cell receptors could reveal signatures of past pathogen exposure. Along with the roughly 670-subject first cohort, a separate validation cohort of over a hundred different subjects was used.

Libraries were constructed by the immunoSEQ multiplex PCR assay. For the original study's pipeline: To diagnose cytomegalovirus status from the catalog of TCR beta chain sequences, a statistical classification framework was built. TCRdb holds this immuneACCESS table with in-frame rearrangements only. Some clones are missing; in checked studies, unresolved V genes explain under half, and the rest has no known cause. The V and J calls and the clone size are those of that table, but D and trimming were determined from the DNA. The sample includes about 190,000 clones, with more than 75% observed a single time. Roughly 7.5% of the sample belongs to the ten largest clones. The donors were included in the validation cohort of roughly 120 subjects, a group kept apart from the roughly 730-subject first cohort. The germline V gene (reference sequence) specifies LNHDA as CDR1 and SQIVND as CDR2. The CDR3 goes from the cysteine to the phenylalanine over 16 residues. Only the CDR3 DNA is retained, 48 bases long and in frame from the first base. V is trimmed back by 5 bases and J by 2 bases, and the junction contains 3 bases that no gene match accounts for.

The study at large found these results: Three of the identified cytomegalovirus-associated TCR beta chains were confirmed in vitro to be specific for cytomegalovirus antigens. Most TCR sequences were observed very rarely across donors, whereas some public TCRs were present in many individuals. The authors suggested that the approach could potentially be generalized to other disease states and immunological phenotypes. A later analysis had no HLA typing for the validation cohort, so co-occurrence there was scored across all 110 or so repertoires. In a later analysis, TCRs clustered in the first cohort were found to also tend to co-occur in the 120 or so validation repertoires, with approximately 95% of cluster scores above 0. Cytomegalovirus status was reported to be diagnosed by the classifier with high specificity and sensitivity in both the original and validation cohorts. The study listed 150 to 200 TCR beta chains as associated with cytomegalovirus.

Details on this clone: The antigen it recognizes is unknown. No per-base quality is available; no much larger clone lies one base away.

The chain employs TRBV19 and TRBJ2-2, with 12 bases matching TRBD2. The receptor comes from a man aged 18 to 29 in good health and CMV-seropositive. Input material: PBMCs. At the DNA level, the sequence is TGTGCCAGTAGTCGACTAGCGGGAGTCAACACCGGGGAGCTGTTTTTT. Translated, it gives CASSRLAGVNTGELFF.